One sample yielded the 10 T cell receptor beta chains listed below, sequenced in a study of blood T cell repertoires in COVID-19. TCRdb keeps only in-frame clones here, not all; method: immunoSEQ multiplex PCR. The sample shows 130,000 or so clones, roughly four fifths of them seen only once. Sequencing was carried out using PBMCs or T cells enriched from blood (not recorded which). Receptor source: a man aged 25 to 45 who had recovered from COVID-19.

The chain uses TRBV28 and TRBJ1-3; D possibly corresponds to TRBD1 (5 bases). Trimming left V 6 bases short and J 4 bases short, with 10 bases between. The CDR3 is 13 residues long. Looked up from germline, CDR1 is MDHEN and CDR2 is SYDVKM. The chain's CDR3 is CASSLDTGNTIYF. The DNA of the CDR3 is TGTGCCAGCAGCCTGGACACAGGAAACACCATATATTTT.

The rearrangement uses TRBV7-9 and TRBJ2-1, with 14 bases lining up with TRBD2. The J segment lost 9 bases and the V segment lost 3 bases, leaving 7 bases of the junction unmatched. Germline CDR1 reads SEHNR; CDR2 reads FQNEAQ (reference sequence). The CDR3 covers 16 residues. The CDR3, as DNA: TGTGCCAGCAGCTTGAGGACTAGCGGGAGGTCCGGTGAGCAGTTCTTC. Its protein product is CASSLRTSGRSGEQFF.

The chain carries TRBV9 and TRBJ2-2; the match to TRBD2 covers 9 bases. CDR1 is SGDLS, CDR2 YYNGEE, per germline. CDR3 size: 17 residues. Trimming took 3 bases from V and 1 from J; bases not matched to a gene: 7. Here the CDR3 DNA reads TGTGCCAGCAGCGAGAGGAGACTAGCGGAGAACACCGGGGAGCTGTTTTTT. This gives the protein CASSERRLAENTGELFF.

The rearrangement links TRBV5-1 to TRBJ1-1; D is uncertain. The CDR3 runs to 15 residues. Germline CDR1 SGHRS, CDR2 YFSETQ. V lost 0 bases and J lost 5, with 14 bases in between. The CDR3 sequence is CASSLAGEGRTEAFF. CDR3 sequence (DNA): TGCGCCAGCAGCTTGGCCGGGGAAGGAAGGACTGAAGCTTTCTTT.

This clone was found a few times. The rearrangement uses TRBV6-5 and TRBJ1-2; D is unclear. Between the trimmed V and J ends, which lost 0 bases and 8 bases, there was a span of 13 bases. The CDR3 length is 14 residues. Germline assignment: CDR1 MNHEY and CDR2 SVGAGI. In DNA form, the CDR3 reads TGTGCCAGCAGTTACTCCCCATCCCGAGGCGGCTACACCTTC. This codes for CASSYSPSRGGYTF.

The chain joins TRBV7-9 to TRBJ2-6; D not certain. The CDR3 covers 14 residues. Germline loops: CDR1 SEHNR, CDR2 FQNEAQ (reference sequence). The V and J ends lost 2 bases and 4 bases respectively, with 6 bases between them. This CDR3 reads CASSLPLGANVLTF. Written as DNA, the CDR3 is TGTGCCAGCAGCTTACCTCTAGGGGCCAACGTCCTGACTTTC. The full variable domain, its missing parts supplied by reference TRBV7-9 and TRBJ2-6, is DTGVSQNPRHKITKRGQNVTFRCDPISEHNRLYWYRQTLGQGPEFLTYFQNEAQLEKSRLLSDRFSAERPKGSFSTLEIQRTEQGDSAMYLCASSLPLGANVLTFGAGSRLTVL.

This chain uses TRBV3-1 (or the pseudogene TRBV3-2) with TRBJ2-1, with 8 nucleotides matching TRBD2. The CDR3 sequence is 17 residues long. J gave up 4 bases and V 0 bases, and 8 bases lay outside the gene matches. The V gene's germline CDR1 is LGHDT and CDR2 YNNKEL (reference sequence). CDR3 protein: CASSQEIVSGTYNEQFF. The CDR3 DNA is TGTGCCAGCAGCCAAGAGATAGTTAGCGGGACTTACAATGAGCAGTTCTTC.

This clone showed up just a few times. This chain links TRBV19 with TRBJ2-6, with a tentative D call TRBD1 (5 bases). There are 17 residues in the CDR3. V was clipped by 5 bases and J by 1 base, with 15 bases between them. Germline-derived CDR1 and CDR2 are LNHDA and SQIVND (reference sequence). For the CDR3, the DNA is TGTGCCAGTAGTCAGGGATCTCGGGTGTCTGGGGCCAACGTCCTGACTTTC. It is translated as CASSQGSRVSGANVLTF.

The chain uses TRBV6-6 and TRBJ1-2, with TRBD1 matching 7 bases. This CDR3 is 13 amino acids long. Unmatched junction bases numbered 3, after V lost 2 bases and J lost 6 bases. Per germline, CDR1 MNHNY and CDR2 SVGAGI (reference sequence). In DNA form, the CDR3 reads TGTGCCAGCAGTTACGGGCAGGGGGATGGCTACACCTTC. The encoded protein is CASSYGQGDGYTF.

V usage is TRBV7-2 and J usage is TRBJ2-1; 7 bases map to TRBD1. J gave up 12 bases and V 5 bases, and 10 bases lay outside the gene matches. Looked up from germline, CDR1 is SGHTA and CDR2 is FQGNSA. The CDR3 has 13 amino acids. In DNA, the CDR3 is TGTGCCAGCAGCACAGGGGCGAGACGAGGGCAGTTCTTC. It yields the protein CASSTGARRGQFF.